One TCR beta chain is described in this entry. The assay was immunoSEQ multiplex PCR, and TCRdb's table has in-frame clones only and misses some. Of approximately 210,000 clones listed, 80% to 90% are singletons. Germline V gene data show CDR1 as SGHTA and CDR2 as FQGNSA. The CDR3 consists of 15 residues. V was pared by 6 bases and J by 2 bases, with 6 bases of the junction left unmatched. This sample was taken from a study of blood T cell repertoires in COVID-19. The source material was peripheral blood. The genes are TRBV7-2 and TRBJ2-7; 11 nucleotides align to TRBD2. The receptor was derived from a man aged 30 to 45 who had recovered from COVID-19. CDR3 loop: CASSLLAGDPYEQYF. The CDR3 DNA follows: TGTGCCAGCAGTTTACTAGCGGGGGATCCCTACGAGCAGTACTTC. Variable domain in full (rest from reference TRBV7-2 and TRBJ2-7): GAGVSQSPSNKVTEKGKDVELRCDPISGHTALYWYRQSLGQGLEFLIYFQGNSAPDKSGLPSDRFSAERTGGSVSTLTIQRTQQEDSAVYLCASSLLAGDPYEQYFGPGTRLTVT.